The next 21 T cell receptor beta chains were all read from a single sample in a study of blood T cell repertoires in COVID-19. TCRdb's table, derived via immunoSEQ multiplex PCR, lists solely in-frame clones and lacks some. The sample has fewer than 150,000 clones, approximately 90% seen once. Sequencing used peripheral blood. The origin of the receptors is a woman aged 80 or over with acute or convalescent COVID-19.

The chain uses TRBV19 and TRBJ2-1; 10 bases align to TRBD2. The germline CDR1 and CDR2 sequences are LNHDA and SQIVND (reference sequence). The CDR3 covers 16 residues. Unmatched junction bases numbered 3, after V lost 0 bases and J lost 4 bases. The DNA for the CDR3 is TGTGCCAGTAGTATAGAGGCTAGCGGGGGTTACAATGAGCAGTTCTTC. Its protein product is CASSIEASGGYNEQFF.

The CDR3 DNA sequence: TGTGCCAGCAGCGTAGCTCCGGCAGGGAAGGGAGGCACTGAAGCTTTCTTT. Amino acids: CASSVAPAGKGGTEAFF. V gene TRBV9 combines with J gene TRBJ1-1, with D possibly TRBD1 on 5 matching bases. V was trimmed by 0 bases and J by 4 bases, leaving 19 bases between them. This CDR3 spans 17 amino acids. Germline-derived CDR1 and CDR2 are SGDLS and YYNGEE.

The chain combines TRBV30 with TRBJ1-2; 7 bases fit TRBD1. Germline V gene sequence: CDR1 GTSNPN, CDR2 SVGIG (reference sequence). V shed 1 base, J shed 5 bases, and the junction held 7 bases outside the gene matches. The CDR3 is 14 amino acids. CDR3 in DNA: TGTGCCTGGAGTGCGCGCGCAGGGGGGTATGGCTACACCTTC. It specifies CAWSARAGGYGYTF.

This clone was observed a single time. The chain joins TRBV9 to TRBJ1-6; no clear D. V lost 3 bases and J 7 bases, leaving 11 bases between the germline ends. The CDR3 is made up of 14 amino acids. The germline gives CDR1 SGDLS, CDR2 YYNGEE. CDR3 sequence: CASSGKVGNSPLHF. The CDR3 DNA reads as TGTGCCAGCAGCGGGAAGGTCGGGAATTCACCCCTCCACTTT. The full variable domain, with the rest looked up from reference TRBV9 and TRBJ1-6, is DSGVTQTPKHLITATGQRVTLRCSPRSGDLSVYWYQQSLDQGLQFLIQYYNGEERAKGNILERFSAQQFPDLHSELNLSSLELGDSALYFCASSGKVGNSPLHFGNGTRLTVT.

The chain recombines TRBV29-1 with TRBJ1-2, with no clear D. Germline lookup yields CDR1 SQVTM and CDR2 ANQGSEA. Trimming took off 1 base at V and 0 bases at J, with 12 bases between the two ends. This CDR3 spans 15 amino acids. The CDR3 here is CSVEGGGSTNYGYTF. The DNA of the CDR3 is TGCAGCGTTGAAGGGGGAGGGTCGACTAACTATGGCTACACCTTC.

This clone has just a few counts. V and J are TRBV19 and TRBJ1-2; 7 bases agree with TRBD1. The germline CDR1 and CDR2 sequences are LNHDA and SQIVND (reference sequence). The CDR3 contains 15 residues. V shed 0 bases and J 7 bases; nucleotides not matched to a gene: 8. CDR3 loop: CASSIERQGFGGYTF. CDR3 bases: TGTGCCAGTAGTATAGAGAGACAGGGTTTTGGTGGCTACACCTTC.

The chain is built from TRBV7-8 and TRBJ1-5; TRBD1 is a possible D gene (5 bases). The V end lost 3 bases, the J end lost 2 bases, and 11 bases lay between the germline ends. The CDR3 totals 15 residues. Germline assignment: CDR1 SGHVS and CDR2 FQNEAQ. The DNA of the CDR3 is TGTGCCAGCAGCTTTCTCAGGGTGGGCAATCAGCCCCAGCATTTT. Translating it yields CASSFLRVGNQPQHF.

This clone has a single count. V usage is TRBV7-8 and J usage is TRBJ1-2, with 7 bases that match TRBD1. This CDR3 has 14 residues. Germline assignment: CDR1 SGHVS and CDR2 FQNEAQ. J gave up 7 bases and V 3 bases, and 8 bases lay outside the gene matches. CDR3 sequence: CASSFYSNRGGYTF. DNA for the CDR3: TGTGCCAGCAGCTTCTATTCCAACAGGGGTGGCTACACCTTC. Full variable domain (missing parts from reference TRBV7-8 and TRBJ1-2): GAGVSQSPRYKVAKRGQDVALRCDPISGHVSLFWYQQALGQGPEFLTYFQNEAQLDKSGLPSDRFFAERPEGSVSTLKIQRTQQEDSAVYLCASSFYSNRGGYTFGSGTRLTVV.

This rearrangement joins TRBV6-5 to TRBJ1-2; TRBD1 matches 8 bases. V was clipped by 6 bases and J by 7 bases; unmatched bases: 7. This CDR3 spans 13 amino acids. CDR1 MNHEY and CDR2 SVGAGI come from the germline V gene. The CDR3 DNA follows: TGTGCCAGCAGCGCTGACAGGGGAGGTGGCTACACCTTC. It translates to CASSADRGGGYTF.

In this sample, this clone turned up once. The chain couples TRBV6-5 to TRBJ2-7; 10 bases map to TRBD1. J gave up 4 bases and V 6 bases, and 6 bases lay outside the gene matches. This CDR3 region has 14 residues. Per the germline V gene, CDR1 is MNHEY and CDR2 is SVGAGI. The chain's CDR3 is CASRRPGQGYEQYF. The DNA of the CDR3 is TGTGCCAGCAGGAGACCGGGACAGGGGTACGAGCAGTACTTC.

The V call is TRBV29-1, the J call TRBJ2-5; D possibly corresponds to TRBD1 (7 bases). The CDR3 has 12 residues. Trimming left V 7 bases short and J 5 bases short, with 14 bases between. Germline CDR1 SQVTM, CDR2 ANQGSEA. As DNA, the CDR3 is TGCAGCGCTATACAGGGGAGGGAGACCCAGTACTTC. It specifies CSAIQGRETQYF.

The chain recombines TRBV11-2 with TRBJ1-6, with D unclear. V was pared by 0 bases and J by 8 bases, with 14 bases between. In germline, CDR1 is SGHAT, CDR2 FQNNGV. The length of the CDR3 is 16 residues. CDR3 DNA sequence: TGTGCCAGCAGCTTAGAGGGCGGATACGGGGATTCACCCCTCCACTTT. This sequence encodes CASSLEGGYGDSPLHF.

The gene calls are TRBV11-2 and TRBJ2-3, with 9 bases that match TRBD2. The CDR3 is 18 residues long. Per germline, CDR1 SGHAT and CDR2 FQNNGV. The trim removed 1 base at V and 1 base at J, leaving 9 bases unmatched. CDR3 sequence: CASSLAGSGGPGTDTQYF. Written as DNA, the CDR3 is TGTGCCAGCAGCTTAGCGGGTAGCGGGGGCCCGGGCACAGATACGCAGTATTTT.

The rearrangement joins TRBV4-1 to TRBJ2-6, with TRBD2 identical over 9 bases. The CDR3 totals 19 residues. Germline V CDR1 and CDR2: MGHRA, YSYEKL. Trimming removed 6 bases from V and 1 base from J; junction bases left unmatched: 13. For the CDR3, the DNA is TGCGCCAGCAGACATCGTTCTAGCGGGGATTTTTCTGGGGCCAACGTCCTGACTTTC. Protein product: CASRHRSSGDFSGANVLTF.

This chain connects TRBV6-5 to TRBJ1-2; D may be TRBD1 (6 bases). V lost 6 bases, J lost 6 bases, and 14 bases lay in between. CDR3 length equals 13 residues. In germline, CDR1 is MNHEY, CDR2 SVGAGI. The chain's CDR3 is CASRTTGLDGYTF. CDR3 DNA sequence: TGTGCCAGCAGAACGACAGGTCTTGATGGCTACACCTTC.

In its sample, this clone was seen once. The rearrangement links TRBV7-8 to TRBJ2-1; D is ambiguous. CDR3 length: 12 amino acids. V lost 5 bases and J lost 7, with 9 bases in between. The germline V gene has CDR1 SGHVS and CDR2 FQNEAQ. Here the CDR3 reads CASSPVPNEQFF. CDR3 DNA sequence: TGTGCCAGCAGCCCAGTCCCGAATGAGCAGTTCTTC.

The CDR3 DNA reads as TGTGCCAGCAGCTTAGGACTGGGCGGGGGGGAGGCAGATACGCAGTATTTT. Its translation is CASSLGLGGGEADTQYF. The rearrangement joins TRBV11-3 to TRBJ2-3, with TRBD2 identical over 9 bases. The V gene's germline CDR1 is SGHNT and CDR2 YENEEA. The V gene end was trimmed by 1 base and the J gene end by 4 bases; junction bases not matched to a gene: 9. The CDR3 length is 17 residues.

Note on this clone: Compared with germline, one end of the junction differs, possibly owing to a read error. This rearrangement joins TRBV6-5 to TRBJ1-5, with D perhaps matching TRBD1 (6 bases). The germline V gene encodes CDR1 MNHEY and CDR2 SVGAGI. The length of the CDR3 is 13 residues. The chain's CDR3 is CASSFSTTGIMDF. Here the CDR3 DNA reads TGTGCCAGCAGTTTCTCCACAACAGGGATAATGGATTTT.

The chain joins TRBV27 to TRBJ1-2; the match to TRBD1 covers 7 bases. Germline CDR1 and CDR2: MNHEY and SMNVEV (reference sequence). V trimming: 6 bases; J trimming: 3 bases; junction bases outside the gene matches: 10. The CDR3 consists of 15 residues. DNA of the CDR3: TGTGCCAGCAGCCCCAGGGGGAACCGCGACTATGGCTACACCTTC. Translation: CASSPRGNRDYGYTF.

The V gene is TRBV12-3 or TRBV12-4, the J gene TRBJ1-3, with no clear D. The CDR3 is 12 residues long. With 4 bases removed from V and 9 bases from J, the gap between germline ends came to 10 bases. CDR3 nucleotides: TGTGCCAGCAGTTCACAATGGAGCACCATATATTTT. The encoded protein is CASSSQWSTIYF.

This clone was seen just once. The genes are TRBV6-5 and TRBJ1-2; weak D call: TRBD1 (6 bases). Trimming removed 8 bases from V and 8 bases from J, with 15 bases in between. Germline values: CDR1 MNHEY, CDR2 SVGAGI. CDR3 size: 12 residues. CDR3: CASWIRGGGYTF. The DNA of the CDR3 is TGTGCCAGCTGGATACGGGGGGGCGGCTACACCTTC.